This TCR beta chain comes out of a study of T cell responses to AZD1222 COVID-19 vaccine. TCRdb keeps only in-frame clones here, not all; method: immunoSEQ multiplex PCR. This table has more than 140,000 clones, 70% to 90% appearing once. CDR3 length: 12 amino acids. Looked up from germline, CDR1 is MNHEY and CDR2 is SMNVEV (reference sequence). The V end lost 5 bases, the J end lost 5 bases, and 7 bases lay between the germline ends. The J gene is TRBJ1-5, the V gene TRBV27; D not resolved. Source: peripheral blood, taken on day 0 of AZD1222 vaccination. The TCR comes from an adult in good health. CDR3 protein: CASSPPHQPQHF. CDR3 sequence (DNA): TGTGCCAGCAGTCCCCCTCATCAGCCCCAGCATTTT.